This T cell receptor (beta chain) was sequenced for a study of blood T cell repertoires in COVID-19. Study overall: Sources were T cells, B-cell-depleted T cells, or PBMCs; the material itself was cDNA or gDNA.

Repertoires were generated with immunoSEQ multiplex PCR, while TCRdb's copy carries only in-frame clones and drops some. This sample yields over 200,000 clones, of which around 83% are seen a single time; 6.8% belongs to the top ten. The sequence was obtained from a woman aged 40-49 years who had recovered from COVID-19. What was sequenced was PBMCs or T cells enriched from blood (not recorded which).

DNA of the CDR3: TGTGCCAGCAGCTTCTCGGTAAACACTGAAGCTTTCTTT. Protein sequence: CASSFSVNTEAFF. The chain uses TRBV5-4 and TRBJ1-1; D is ambiguous. Looked up from germline, CDR1 is SGHNT and CDR2 is YYREEE (reference sequence). With 2 bases removed from V and 2 bases from J, the gap between germline ends came to 7 bases. This CDR3 contains 13 residues.